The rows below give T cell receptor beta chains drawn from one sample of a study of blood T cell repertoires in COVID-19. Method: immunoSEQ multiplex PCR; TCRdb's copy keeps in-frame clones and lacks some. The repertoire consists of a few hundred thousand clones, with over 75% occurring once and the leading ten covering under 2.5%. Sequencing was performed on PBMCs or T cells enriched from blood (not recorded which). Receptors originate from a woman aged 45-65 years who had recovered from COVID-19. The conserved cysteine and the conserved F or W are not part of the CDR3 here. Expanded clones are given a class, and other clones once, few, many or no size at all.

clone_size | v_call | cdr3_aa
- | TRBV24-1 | ATSDEKATDTQY
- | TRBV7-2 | ASSLERSSTGGELF
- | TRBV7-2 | ASSLDFRGRTDTQY
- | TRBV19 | ASSRGGSGYEQY
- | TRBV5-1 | ASSLSANSPLH
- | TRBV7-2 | ASSLGGQGSGNEQF
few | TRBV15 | ATSRETGGGNQPQH
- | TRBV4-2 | ASSQEGASGNGEQY
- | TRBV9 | ASSGNSRFNYGYT
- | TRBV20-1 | SASRSYEQY
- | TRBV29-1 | SVTGTAVDEAF
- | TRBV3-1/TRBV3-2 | ASSHRASGELNEQF
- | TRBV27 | ASSHRVQETQY
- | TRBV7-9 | ASSNRDRAYEQY
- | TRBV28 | ASSSGTENTGELF
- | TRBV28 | ASSRGTPPYEQY
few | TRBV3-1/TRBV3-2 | ASSQVSGGSEQY
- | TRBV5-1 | ASSLAGTEAYEQY
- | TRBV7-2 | ASSAPPGGSKNIQY
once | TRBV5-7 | ASSLQGPHSYEQY
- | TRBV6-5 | ASSPSEQF
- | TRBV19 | ASSIQTRLAGPYNEQF
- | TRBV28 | ASSPPGVLETQY
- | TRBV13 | ASTAESSYEQY
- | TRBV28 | ASRHLEGKGNEKLF
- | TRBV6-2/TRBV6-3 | ASSYSRQGSQPQH
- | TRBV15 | ATSFAGRSGIQY
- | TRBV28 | ASSSIWDSNYGYT
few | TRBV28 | ASSVRGGNTEAF
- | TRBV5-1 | ASSRTGVGEKLF
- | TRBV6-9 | ASSYAGAPSYEQY